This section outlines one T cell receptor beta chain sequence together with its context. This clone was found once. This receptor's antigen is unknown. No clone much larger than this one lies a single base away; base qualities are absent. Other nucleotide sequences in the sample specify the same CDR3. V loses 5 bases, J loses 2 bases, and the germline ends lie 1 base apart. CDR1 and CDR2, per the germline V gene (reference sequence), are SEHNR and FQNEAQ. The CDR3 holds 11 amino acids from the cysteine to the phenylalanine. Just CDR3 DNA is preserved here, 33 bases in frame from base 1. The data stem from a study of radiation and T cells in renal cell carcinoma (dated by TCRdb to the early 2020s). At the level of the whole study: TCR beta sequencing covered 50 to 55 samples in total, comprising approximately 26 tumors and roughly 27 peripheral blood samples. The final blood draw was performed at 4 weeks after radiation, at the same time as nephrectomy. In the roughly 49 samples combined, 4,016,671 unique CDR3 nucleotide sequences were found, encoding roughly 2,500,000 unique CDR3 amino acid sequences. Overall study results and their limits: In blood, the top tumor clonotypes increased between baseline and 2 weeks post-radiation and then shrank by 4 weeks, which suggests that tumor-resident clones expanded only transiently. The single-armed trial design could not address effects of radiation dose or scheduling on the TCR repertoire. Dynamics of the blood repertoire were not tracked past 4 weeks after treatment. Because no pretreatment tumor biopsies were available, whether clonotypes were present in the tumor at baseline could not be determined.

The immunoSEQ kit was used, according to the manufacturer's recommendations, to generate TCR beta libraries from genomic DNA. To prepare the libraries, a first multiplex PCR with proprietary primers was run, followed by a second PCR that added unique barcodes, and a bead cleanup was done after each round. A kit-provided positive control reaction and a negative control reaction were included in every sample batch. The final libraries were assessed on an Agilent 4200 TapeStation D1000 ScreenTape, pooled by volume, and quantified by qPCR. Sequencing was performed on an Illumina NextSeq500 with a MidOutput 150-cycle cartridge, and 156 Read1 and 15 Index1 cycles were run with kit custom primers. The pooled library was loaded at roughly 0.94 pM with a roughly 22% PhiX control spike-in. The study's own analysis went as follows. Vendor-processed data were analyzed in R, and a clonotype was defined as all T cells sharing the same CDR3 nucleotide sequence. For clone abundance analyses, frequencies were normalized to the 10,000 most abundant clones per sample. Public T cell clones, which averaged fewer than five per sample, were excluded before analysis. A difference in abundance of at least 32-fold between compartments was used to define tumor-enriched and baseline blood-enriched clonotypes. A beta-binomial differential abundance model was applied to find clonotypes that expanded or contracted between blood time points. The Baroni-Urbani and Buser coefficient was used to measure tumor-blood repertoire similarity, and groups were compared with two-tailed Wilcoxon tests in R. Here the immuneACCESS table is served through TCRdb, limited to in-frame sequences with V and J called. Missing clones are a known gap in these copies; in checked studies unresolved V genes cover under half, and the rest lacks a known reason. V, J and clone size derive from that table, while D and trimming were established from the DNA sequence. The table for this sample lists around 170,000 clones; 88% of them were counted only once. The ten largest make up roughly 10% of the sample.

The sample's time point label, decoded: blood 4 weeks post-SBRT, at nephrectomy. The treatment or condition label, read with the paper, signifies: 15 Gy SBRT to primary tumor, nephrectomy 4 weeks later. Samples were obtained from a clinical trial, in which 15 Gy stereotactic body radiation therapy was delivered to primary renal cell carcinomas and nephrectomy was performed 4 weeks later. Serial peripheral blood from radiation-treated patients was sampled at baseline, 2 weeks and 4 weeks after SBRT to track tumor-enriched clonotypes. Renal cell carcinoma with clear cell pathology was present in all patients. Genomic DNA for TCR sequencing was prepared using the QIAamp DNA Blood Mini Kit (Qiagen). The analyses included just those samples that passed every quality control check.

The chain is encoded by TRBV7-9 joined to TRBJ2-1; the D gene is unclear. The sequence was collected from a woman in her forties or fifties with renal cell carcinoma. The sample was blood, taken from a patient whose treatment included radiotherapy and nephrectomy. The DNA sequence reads TGTGCCAGCAGCCCCTACAATGAGCAGTTCTTC. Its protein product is CASSPYNEQFF. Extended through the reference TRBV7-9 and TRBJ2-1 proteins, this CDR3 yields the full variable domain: DTGVSQNPRHKITKRGQNVTFRCDPISEHNRLYWYRQTLGQGPEFLTYFQNEAQLEKSRLLSDRFSAERPKGSFSTLEIQRTEQGDSAMYLCASSPYNEQFFGPGTRLTVL.